These 3 T cell receptor beta chains were all obtained from the same sample, sequenced in a study of T cells after yellow fever vaccination (dated by TCRdb to the late 2010s). The treatment or condition label corresponds to: live attenuated yellow fever vaccine strain. The library came from 5' RACE. The run used an Illumina NovaSeq 6000. TCRdb redid the processing of the public reads, applying fastp at Q25 and MiXCR, and retained in-frame beta chains. Under each unique CDR3 protein, matching rows form one entry showing the most common genes and DNA. The sample data list 300,000 to 400,000 distinct CDR3 sequences, and around 4.1% of these were observed just once. The ten largest make up about 24% of the sample. This sample comprised PBMCs, obtained 5 days after the yellow fever booster vaccination. All receptors come from a man between 18 and 29 years old who received the YFV17D yellow fever vaccine.

Ten or more counts support this clonotype. V and J are TRBV4-2 and TRBJ1-2, with 7 bases fitting TRBD1. Trimming cost V 0 bases and J 8 bases; bases outside gene matches: 12. The CDR3 consists of 16 residues. CDR1 LGHNA and CDR2 YNFKEQ come from the germline V gene. Here the CDR3 reads CASSQEKQGGAWGYTF. The CDR3 DNA reads as TGTGCCAGCAGCCAAGAGAAGCAGGGGGGAGCATGGGGCTACACCTTC.

The chain links TRBV4-3 to TRBJ2-4; D is ambiguous. The CDR3 spans 15 residues. The germline V and J ends were trimmed by 4 bases and 7 bases, with 17 bases remaining between them. The germline V gene has CDR1 LGHNA and CDR2 YSLEER. CDR3 protein: CASSLLYGQANIQYF. The CDR3 DNA follows: TGCGCCAGCAGCCTTCTATACGGGCAGGCGAACATTCAGTACTTC.

This clonotype appeared many times. The chain uses TRBV5-1 and TRBJ2-1; D gene ambiguous. Trimming removed 0 bases from V and 4 bases from J, with 11 bases in between. This CDR3 region has 15 residues. Germline V gene data show CDR1 as SGHRS and CDR2 as YFSETQ. CDR3 sequence reads: CASSLDGNRYNEQFF. The CDR3 DNA sequence: TGCGCCAGCAGCTTGGATGGAAATAGATACAATGAGCAGTTCTTC.